The rows below give T cell receptor beta chains drawn from one sample of a study of blood T cell repertoires in COVID-19. Sequencing used immunoSEQ multiplex PCR; TCRdb keeps in-frame clones, though not all of them. The sample consists of some 85,000 clones, around three quarters of them appearing once. Sequencing was performed on peripheral blood. These receptors were taken from a human donor in a cohort sampled during active COVID-19. Each CDR3 is given with its conserved first and last residue. The order of the fields is clone size, V gene, D gene, J gene, CDR3 DNA, CDR3 protein. A D gene is named only where the DNA matches it firmly. Some rows have no size entry. The others give once, few or many, or a class for an expanded clone.

clone size: once
V gene: TRBV7-9
D gene: .
J gene: TRBJ1-2
CDR3 DNA: TGTGCCAGCAGCCAAACAAGACAGGACCTCTATGGCTACACCTTC
CDR3 protein: CASSQTRQDLYGYTF

clone size: .
V gene: TRBV9
D gene: TRBD2
J gene: TRBJ2-1
CDR3 DNA: TGTGCCAGCAGCCCCCCGGGACTAGTTTACAATGAGCAGTTCTTC
CDR3 protein: CASSPPGLVYNEQFF

clone size: .
V gene: TRBV4-3
D gene: TRBD1
J gene: TRBJ2-2
CDR3 DNA: TGCGCCAGCAGCCAAGGGGGGACAGGGTCCGGGGAGCTGTTTTTT
CDR3 protein: CASSQGGTGSGELFF

clone size: .
V gene: TRBV7-9
D gene: TRBD2
J gene: TRBJ2-1
CDR3 DNA: TGTGCCAGCAGCTTAAGTCGGGCGGGAGGGCCACGTAATGAGCAGTTCTTC
CDR3 protein: CASSLSRAGGPRNEQFF

clone size: .
V gene: TRBV9
D gene: .
J gene: TRBJ2-3
CDR3 DNA: TGTGCCAGCAGCGTAGATGTCAGGGTCTATACGCAGTATTTT
CDR3 protein: CASSVDVRVYTQYF

clone size: .
V gene: TRBV21-1
D gene: .
J gene: TRBJ2-5
CDR3 DNA: TGTGCCAGCACGGGAGGACCCCAAGAGACCCAGTACTTC
CDR3 protein: CASTGGPQETQYF

clone size: .
V gene: TRBV28
D gene: TRBD2
J gene: TRBJ2-7
CDR3 DNA: TGTGCCAGCAGTTTTTGGACTAGCGGATCCTACGAGCAGTACTTC
CDR3 protein: CASSFWTSGSYEQYF

clone size: once
V gene: TRBV28
D gene: TRBD2
J gene: TRBJ2-7
CDR3 DNA: TGTGCCAGCAGTTTCCCCGGGCTGAAACCCGGGACTAGCGGGAGTCGCTACGAGCAGTACTTC
CDR3 protein: CASSFPGLKPGTSGSRYEQYF

clone size: .
V gene: TRBV7-6
D gene: .
J gene: TRBJ2-3
CDR3 DNA: TGTGCCAGCAGCTTAGGATCTCTGGCCCGCACAGATACGCAGTATTTT
CDR3 protein: CASSLGSLARTDTQYF

clone size: .
V gene: TRBV11-2
D gene: .
J gene: TRBJ2-1
CDR3 DNA: TGTGCCAGCAGCATCCGGGCCCAGGGCGCGGTAAGCTCCTACAATGAGCAGTTCTTC
CDR3 protein: CASSIRAQGAVSSYNEQFF

clone size: .
V gene: TRBV28
D gene: TRBD2
J gene: TRBJ2-7
CDR3 DNA: TGTGCCAGCAGTTCGCCGGGGGGGGACCCCTCCTACGAGCAGTACTTC
CDR3 protein: CASSSPGGDPSYEQYF

clone size: .
V gene: TRBV28
D gene: TRBD1
J gene: TRBJ2-7
CDR3 DNA: TGTGCCAGCAGCATAGCCGGGACAGGGGGCGAGTACGAGCAGTACTTC
CDR3 protein: CASSIAGTGGEYEQYF

clone size: .
V gene: TRBV7-9
D gene: .
J gene: TRBJ1-1
CDR3 DNA: TGTGCCAGCAGCCTGGACACTTACACTGAAGCTTTCTTT
CDR3 protein: CASSLDTYTEAFF

clone size: .
V gene: TRBV9
D gene: .
J gene: TRBJ2-7
CDR3 DNA: TGTGCCAGCAGCGTAGCCTCCGGGAACTACGAGCAGTACTTC
CDR3 protein: CASSVASGNYEQYF

clone size: .
V gene: TRBV30
D gene: TRBD1
J gene: TRBJ2-7
CDR3 DNA: TGTGCCTGGAGCACCGGGACAGGGAACTACGAGCAGTACTTC
CDR3 protein: CAWSTGTGNYEQYF

clone size: .
V gene: TRBV11-3
D gene: .
J gene: TRBJ2-2
CDR3 DNA: TGTGCCAGCAGCTTAGCAGGGGCGAGTGGCGGGGAGCTGTTTTTT
CDR3 protein: CASSLAGASGGELFF

clone size: .
V gene: TRBV6-5
D gene: TRBD2
J gene: TRBJ2-3
CDR3 DNA: TGTGCCAGCAGTTACGGGGCGGGAGATCGCACAGATACGCAGTATTTT
CDR3 protein: CASSYGAGDRTDTQYF

clone size: .
V gene: TRBV2
D gene: TRBD1
J gene: TRBJ2-5
CDR3 DNA: TGTGCCAGCACCGCGGACAGGCTTAGGGGGGAGACCCAGTACTTC
CDR3 protein: CASTADRLRGETQYF

clone size: .
V gene: TRBV18
D gene: TRBD1
J gene: TRBJ1-2
CDR3 DNA: TGTGCCAGCTCGCAGGGGACAGCCTATGGCTACACCTTC
CDR3 protein: CASSQGTAYGYTF

clone size: .
V gene: TRBV11-3
D gene: .
J gene: TRBJ2-7
CDR3 DNA: TGTGCCAGCAGCAAAACGGGTTACTCCTACGAGCAGTACTTC
CDR3 protein: CASSKTGYSYEQYF

clone size: .
V gene: TRBV29-1
D gene: .
J gene: TRBJ2-5
CDR3 DNA: TGCAGCGTTGAAGGCAGGGGACAGACCCAGTACTTC
CDR3 protein: CSVEGRGQTQYF

clone size: few
V gene: TRBV28
D gene: .
J gene: TRBJ1-2
CDR3 DNA: TGTGCCAGCAGTCCCCTAGGGGTAAACTATGGCTACACCTTC
CDR3 protein: CASSPLGVNYGYTF

clone size: .
V gene: TRBV14
D gene: .
J gene: TRBJ2-5
CDR3 DNA: TGTGCCAGCAGCCAAGGTGACGGGTTGGAGACCCAGTACTTC
CDR3 protein: CASSQGDGLETQYF

clone size: few
V gene: TRBV9
D gene: TRBD2
J gene: TRBJ2-3
CDR3 DNA: TGTGCCAGCAGTAGACTAGCCGGGGGATTGGATACGCAGTATTTT
CDR3 protein: CASSRLAGGLDTQYF

clone size: .
V gene: TRBV6-4
D gene: TRBD2
J gene: TRBJ2-1
CDR3 DNA: TGTGCCAGCAAGGCCCTAGCGGGATCCAATGAGCAGTTCTTC
CDR3 protein: CASKALAGSNEQFF

clone size: .
V gene: TRBV7-2
D gene: .
J gene: TRBJ2-7
CDR3 DNA: TGTGCCAGCAGCCCGGGTGATCCCTACGAGCAGTACTTC
CDR3 protein: CASSPGDPYEQYF

clone size: many
V gene: TRBV29-1
D gene: .
J gene: TRBJ1-1
CDR3 DNA: TGCAGCGTGGGACACCAAAGTAACACTGAAGCTTTCTTT
CDR3 protein: CSVGHQSNTEAFF

clone size: .
V gene: TRBV9
D gene: TRBD2
J gene: TRBJ2-3
CDR3 DNA: TGTGCCAGCAGCGTAGGGGTGGGGAGGGCCAGCACAGATACGCAGTATTTT
CDR3 protein: CASSVGVGRASTDTQYF

clone size: few
V gene: TRBV6-1
D gene: TRBD1
J gene: TRBJ1-5
CDR3 DNA: TGTGCCAGCAGTGCCCGGGACAGGGGGCTTAATCAGCCCCAGCATTTT
CDR3 protein: CASSARDRGLNQPQHF

clone size: .
V gene: TRBV6-1
D gene: .
J gene: TRBJ2-6
CDR3 DNA: TGTGCCAGCAGTGCCCTTAGCGGCGTCTCTGGGGCCAACGTCCTGACTTTC
CDR3 protein: CASSALSGVSGANVLTF

clone size: .
V gene: TRBV2
D gene: TRBD2
J gene: TRBJ2-1
CDR3 DNA: TGTGCCAGCAGTGAGGTAGCGGGCTACTACAATGAGCAGTTCTTC
CDR3 protein: CASSEVAGYYNEQFF

clone size: .
V gene: TRBV6-5
D gene: .
J gene: TRBJ1-4
CDR3 DNA: TGTGCCAGCAGTCCCCAGGGTGAAAAACTGTTTTTT
CDR3 protein: CASSPQGEKLFF

clone size: .
V gene: TRBV3-1/TRBV3-2
D gene: .
J gene: TRBJ1-5
CDR3 DNA: TGTGCCAGCAGCCAAAGCGGTAGCAATCAGCCCCAGCATTTT
CDR3 protein: CASSQSGSNQPQHF

clone size: .
V gene: TRBV7-4
D gene: .
J gene: TRBJ1-1
CDR3 DNA: TGTGCCAGCAGCTTCCCAGGGTTGGTTGCTGAAGCTTTCTTT
CDR3 protein: CASSFPGLVAEAFF

clone size: once
V gene: TRBV19
D gene: TRBD2
J gene: TRBJ2-1
CDR3 DNA: TGTGCCAGTAGTATGGCTAGCGGCTACAATGAGCAGTTCTTC
CDR3 protein: CASSMASGYNEQFF

clone size: few
V gene: TRBV7-9
D gene: .
J gene: TRBJ1-6
CDR3 DNA: TGTGCCAGCAGCGTGAGCTCCTATAATTCACCCCTCCACTTT
CDR3 protein: CASSVSSYNSPLHF

clone size: few
V gene: TRBV5-6
D gene: TRBD1
J gene: TRBJ2-2
CDR3 DNA: TGTGCCAGCAGCTCTGGACAGGGTCTCACCGGGGAGCTGTTTTTT
CDR3 protein: CASSSGQGLTGELFF

clone size: few
V gene: TRBV11-2
D gene: TRBD2
J gene: TRBJ2-5
CDR3 DNA: TGTGCCAGCAGCTTGGCCAGCGGGAGTTTCCAGACCCAGTACTTC
CDR3 protein: CASSLASGSFQTQYF

clone size: .
V gene: TRBV6-2/TRBV6-3
D gene: .
J gene: TRBJ2-7
CDR3 DNA: TGTGCCAGCAGTTGGCAGGGGGGCTACGAGCAGTACTTC
CDR3 protein: CASSWQGGYEQYF

clone size: once
V gene: TRBV4-3
D gene: .
J gene: TRBJ1-2
CDR3 DNA: TGCGCCAGCAGCCAAGACTATAGGGGTTATGGCTACACCTTC
CDR3 protein: CASSQDYRGYGYTF

clone size: .
V gene: TRBV15
D gene: .
J gene: TRBJ2-2
CDR3 DNA: TGTGCCACCAGCAGAGATCGGGTAACCGGGGAGCTGTTTTTT
CDR3 protein: CATSRDRVTGELFF

clone size: once
V gene: TRBV6-5
D gene: TRBD1
J gene: TRBJ1-5
CDR3 DNA: TGTGCCAGCAGGGGACAGGGGACGGGTCAGCCCCAGCATTTT
CDR3 protein: CASRGQGTGQPQHF

clone size: .
V gene: TRBV5-1
D gene: TRBD2
J gene: TRBJ2-7
CDR3 DNA: TGCGCCAGCAGCTTGGCCACGACTAGCCGGTACTCCTACGAGCAGTACTTC
CDR3 protein: CASSLATTSRYSYEQYF

clone size: .
V gene: TRBV9
D gene: TRBD2
J gene: TRBJ2-3
CDR3 DNA: TGTGCCAGCAGCGTAGCGGGGACTATTATCACAGATACGCAGTATTTT
CDR3 protein: CASSVAGTIITDTQYF

clone size: once
V gene: TRBV4-3
D gene: .
J gene: TRBJ2-2
CDR3 DNA: TGCGCCAGCAGCCAAGATTTAAGCCCCGGGGAGCTGTTTTTT
CDR3 protein: CASSQDLSPGELFF

clone size: .
V gene: TRBV4-3
D gene: .
J gene: TRBJ1-6
CDR3 DNA: TGCGCCAGCAGCCGCACAGGAGCCTATAATTCACCCCTCCACTTT
CDR3 protein: CASSRTGAYNSPLHF

clone size: .
V gene: TRBV5-5
D gene: .
J gene: TRBJ2-2
CDR3 DNA: TGTGCCAGCAGTCCCACGGGAAACGGGGAGCTGTTTTTT
CDR3 protein: CASSPTGNGELFF

clone size: .
V gene: TRBV3-1/TRBV3-2
D gene: .
J gene: TRBJ2-7
CDR3 DNA: TGTGCCAGCAGCCAAACCCTAGCGCGCACCTACGAGCAGTACTTC
CDR3 protein: CASSQTLARTYEQYF

clone size: few
V gene: TRBV5-1
D gene: .
J gene: TRBJ2-1
CDR3 DNA: TGCGCCAGCAGGCCACTAGGGAACTCCTACAATGAGCAGTTCTTC
CDR3 protein: CASRPLGNSYNEQFF

clone size: few
V gene: TRBV5-6
D gene: TRBD1
J gene: TRBJ1-1
CDR3 DNA: TGTGCCAGCAGCTTCGGACAGGGCAGCACTGAAGCTTTCTTT
CDR3 protein: CASSFGQGSTEAFF

clone size: .
V gene: TRBV4-1
D gene: .
J gene: TRBJ1-2
CDR3 DNA: TGCGCCAGCAGCCAACAGACGTCAGGGCGACAGTATGGCTACACCTTC
CDR3 protein: CASSQQTSGRQYGYTF

clone size: .
V gene: TRBV28
D gene: .
J gene: TRBJ2-1
CDR3 DNA: TGTGCCAGCAGTTGGTTTGGAGGTGAGCAGTTCTTC
CDR3 protein: CASSWFGGEQFF

clone size: .
V gene: TRBV27
D gene: .
J gene: TRBJ2-7
CDR3 DNA: TGTGCCAGCAGTTCTGGCAGAGCCCCGGAGGGAAAGCAGTACTTC
CDR3 protein: CASSSGRAPEGKQYF

clone size: .
V gene: TRBV7-8
D gene: .
J gene: TRBJ1-2
CDR3 DNA: TGTGCCAGCAGCCCAGGACTGCGCTATGGCTACACCTTC
CDR3 protein: CASSPGLRYGYTF

clone size: .
V gene: TRBV28
D gene: .
J gene: TRBJ1-2
CDR3 DNA: TGTGCCAGCAACATCCCACAAGACTATGGCTACACCTTC
CDR3 protein: CASNIPQDYGYTF

clone size: .
V gene: TRBV28
D gene: TRBD1
J gene: TRBJ2-7
CDR3 DNA: TGTGCCAGCAGTTTAGAGGGCAGGGGGCCCTACGAGCAGTACTTC
CDR3 protein: CASSLEGRGPYEQYF

clone size: .
V gene: TRBV28
D gene: .
J gene: TRBJ1-2
CDR3 DNA: TGTGCCAGCAGTACCACAGGAAATCCTTATGGCTACACCTTC
CDR3 protein: CASSTTGNPYGYTF

clone size: once
V gene: TRBV7-9
D gene: TRBD2
J gene: TRBJ2-1
CDR3 DNA: TGTGCCAGCAGCCCCTACTTTAGCGGGAGTGACAATGAGCAGTTCTTC
CDR3 protein: CASSPYFSGSDNEQFF

clone size: few
V gene: TRBV10-3
D gene: TRBD1
J gene: TRBJ1-2
CDR3 DNA: TGTGCCATCAGTCAGGACAGGGACTATGGCTACACCTTC
CDR3 protein: CAISQDRDYGYTF

clone size: many
V gene: TRBV6-6
D gene: TRBD1
J gene: TRBJ1-1
CDR3 DNA: TGTGCCAGCAGTAAAGGACAGGATGAAGCTTTCTTT
CDR3 protein: CASSKGQDEAFF